Below, one TCR beta chain is given with its context. This clone's antigen is unknown. Per-base qualities were not stored, and no clone one base away is much larger. For the CD8 naive samples, CD45RO-negative cells were positively selected for CCR7, yielding a CD45RA+CCR7+ population from which TemRA cells were excluded. Donors were healthy HIV-negative adults with no recently reported acute infections or vaccinations. Every donor was a Caucasian adult living in Nashville, Tennessee, USA. After blood collection by leukapheresis, PBMCs were isolated using Ficoll-Histopaque density gradient centrifugation and then cryopreserved in the vapor phase of liquid nitrogen. Analytical flow cytometry was used to check the purity and quantity of each magnetically sorted T cell population. From each sorted fraction, genomic DNA was isolated and quantified by UV absorbance on a Nanodrop 2000c. Using the deep immunoSEQ assay, TCR CDR3 regions were amplified from genomic DNA by multiplex PCR. Extracted genomic DNA from each cell subset was distributed evenly across all wells of several immunoSEQ 96-well plates, and each plate was treated as a replicate. For sorted subsets, approximately 210 ng genomic DNA, equal to tens of thousands of T cell genomes, was loaded into each replicate PCR. Purified libraries were quantified with a Qubit 3.0 fluorometer, sized on a Bioanalyzer 2100, and re-quantified with the KAPA Library Quantification kit. A separate single-read 150-cycle Illumina NextSeq 550 flow cell was used to sequence each immunoSEQ 96-well plate. Per the original workflow: The immunoSEQ output contained only junctional sequences without quality scores, so filtering could not match that applied to full-length reads. Sequences were annotated with PyIR, a Python wrapper for IgBLAST v1.9, and V/J genes and CDR3 were assigned using IMGT germline references. Reads with weak V/J assignments (E-value above 1e-6), missing CDR3, stop codons, out-of-frame junctions, or ambiguous translated residues were removed. V3J clonotypes were defined by identical inferred V gene, J gene, and CDR3 amino acid sequence. To compute the percentage overlap between repertoires, the number of shared unique clonotypes was divided by the size of the smaller repertoire. Three approaches were used to assess repertoire richness: RTK rarefaction, the Chao1 estimator, and Recon v2.1 estimates of unobserved clonotypes. Generation probabilities were computed with OLGA for all TCRbeta clonotypes obtained by the gDNA method from a handful of donors. Held by TCRdb, this immuneACCESS table contains in-frame sequences only and omits some clones. Under half of the omission traces to an unresolved V gene where checked; the cause of the rest is unknown. V, J and clone size are taken as reported in that table, and D and trimming were inferred from the DNA itself. The sample includes about 1,900,000 clones, with roughly 95% observed a single time. The ten largest clones take up 1.2% of the sample.

These data are taken from a study of shared clonotypes between healthy human individuals (dated by TCRdb to the early 2020s). Context from the whole study: The cohort comprised a couple of women and three men aged 18 to 49 years. For each donor, CD4 naive and CD4 memory were each run on three plates, CD8 naive on two plates, and CD8 memory on one plate. The study deeply sequenced blood TCR repertoires of five healthy adults to estimate repertoire size and the extent of clonotype sharing between individuals. To increase sequencing depth and limit assay-specific biases, different laboratories used diverse techniques to prepare libraries and sequence TCR repertoires. Leukapheresis yielded between about 0.94 and 8.9 billion PBMCs per donor.

The research as a whole found: Compared with non-shared clonotypes, the clonotypes found in all four sorted-subset donors had higher generation probabilities. Even with the large sequencing depth, rarefaction of the sorted-subset datasets indicated that sequencing was incomplete. Larger estimated clonotype richness was generally found for naive subsets than for memory subsets. Sharing across several donors was observed for approximately 5% of naive CD4, over 3% of naive CD8, about 2.3% of memory CD4, and around 0.4% of memory CD8 clonotypes. Because the study included a small number of donors, the genetic and exposure-history diversity represented was limited. Based on pairwise subsampling, the degree of clonotype sharing among donors was expected to be affected by sequencing depth. Only blood was sampled, and tissue TCR repertoires likely differ from those in blood.

The receptor's source is a man between 18 and 35 years old in good health. The sample taken for sequencing was naive CD8+ T cells sorted from blood. The cell subset or site label, read with the paper, signifies: CD45RA+CCR7+.

The CDR3 region reads CASSLDGPGLRYEQYF. The sequenced DNA: TGTGCCAGCAGTTTGGACGGCCCAGGCTTGCGCTACGAGCAGTACTTC. The chain is made from TRBV28 and TRBJ2-7; the D gene cannot be resolved reliably. From the germline V gene, CDR1 is MDHEN and CDR2 is SYDVKM. From the cysteine up to the phenylalanine, the CDR3 has a length of 16 residues. Solely the CDR3 DNA is kept, with 48 bases framed from the first base. The junction carries 18 bases between V and J, which are trimmed by 3 bases and 3 bases respectively. Supplemented by the reference TRBV28 and TRBJ2-7 proteins around the CDR3, the complete variable domain is DVKVTQSSRYLVKRTGEKVFLECVQDMDHENMFWYRQDPGLGLRLIYFSYDVKMKEKGDIPEGYSVSREKKERFSLILESASTNQTSMYLCASSLDGPGLRYEQYFGPGTRLTVT.